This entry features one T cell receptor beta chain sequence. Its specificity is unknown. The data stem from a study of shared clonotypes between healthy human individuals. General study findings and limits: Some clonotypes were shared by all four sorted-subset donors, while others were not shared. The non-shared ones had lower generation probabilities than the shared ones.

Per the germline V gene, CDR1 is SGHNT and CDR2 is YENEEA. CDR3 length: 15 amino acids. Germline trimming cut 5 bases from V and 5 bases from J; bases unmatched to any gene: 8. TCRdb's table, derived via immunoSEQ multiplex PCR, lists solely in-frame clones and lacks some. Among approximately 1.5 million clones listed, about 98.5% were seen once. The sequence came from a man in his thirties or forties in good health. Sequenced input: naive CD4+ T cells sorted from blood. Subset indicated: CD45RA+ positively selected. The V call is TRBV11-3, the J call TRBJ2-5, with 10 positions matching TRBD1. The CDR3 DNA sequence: TGTGCCAGCAGCCCGGGACAGGGGTTTCGTGAGACCCAGTACTTC. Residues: CASSPGQGFRETQYF.